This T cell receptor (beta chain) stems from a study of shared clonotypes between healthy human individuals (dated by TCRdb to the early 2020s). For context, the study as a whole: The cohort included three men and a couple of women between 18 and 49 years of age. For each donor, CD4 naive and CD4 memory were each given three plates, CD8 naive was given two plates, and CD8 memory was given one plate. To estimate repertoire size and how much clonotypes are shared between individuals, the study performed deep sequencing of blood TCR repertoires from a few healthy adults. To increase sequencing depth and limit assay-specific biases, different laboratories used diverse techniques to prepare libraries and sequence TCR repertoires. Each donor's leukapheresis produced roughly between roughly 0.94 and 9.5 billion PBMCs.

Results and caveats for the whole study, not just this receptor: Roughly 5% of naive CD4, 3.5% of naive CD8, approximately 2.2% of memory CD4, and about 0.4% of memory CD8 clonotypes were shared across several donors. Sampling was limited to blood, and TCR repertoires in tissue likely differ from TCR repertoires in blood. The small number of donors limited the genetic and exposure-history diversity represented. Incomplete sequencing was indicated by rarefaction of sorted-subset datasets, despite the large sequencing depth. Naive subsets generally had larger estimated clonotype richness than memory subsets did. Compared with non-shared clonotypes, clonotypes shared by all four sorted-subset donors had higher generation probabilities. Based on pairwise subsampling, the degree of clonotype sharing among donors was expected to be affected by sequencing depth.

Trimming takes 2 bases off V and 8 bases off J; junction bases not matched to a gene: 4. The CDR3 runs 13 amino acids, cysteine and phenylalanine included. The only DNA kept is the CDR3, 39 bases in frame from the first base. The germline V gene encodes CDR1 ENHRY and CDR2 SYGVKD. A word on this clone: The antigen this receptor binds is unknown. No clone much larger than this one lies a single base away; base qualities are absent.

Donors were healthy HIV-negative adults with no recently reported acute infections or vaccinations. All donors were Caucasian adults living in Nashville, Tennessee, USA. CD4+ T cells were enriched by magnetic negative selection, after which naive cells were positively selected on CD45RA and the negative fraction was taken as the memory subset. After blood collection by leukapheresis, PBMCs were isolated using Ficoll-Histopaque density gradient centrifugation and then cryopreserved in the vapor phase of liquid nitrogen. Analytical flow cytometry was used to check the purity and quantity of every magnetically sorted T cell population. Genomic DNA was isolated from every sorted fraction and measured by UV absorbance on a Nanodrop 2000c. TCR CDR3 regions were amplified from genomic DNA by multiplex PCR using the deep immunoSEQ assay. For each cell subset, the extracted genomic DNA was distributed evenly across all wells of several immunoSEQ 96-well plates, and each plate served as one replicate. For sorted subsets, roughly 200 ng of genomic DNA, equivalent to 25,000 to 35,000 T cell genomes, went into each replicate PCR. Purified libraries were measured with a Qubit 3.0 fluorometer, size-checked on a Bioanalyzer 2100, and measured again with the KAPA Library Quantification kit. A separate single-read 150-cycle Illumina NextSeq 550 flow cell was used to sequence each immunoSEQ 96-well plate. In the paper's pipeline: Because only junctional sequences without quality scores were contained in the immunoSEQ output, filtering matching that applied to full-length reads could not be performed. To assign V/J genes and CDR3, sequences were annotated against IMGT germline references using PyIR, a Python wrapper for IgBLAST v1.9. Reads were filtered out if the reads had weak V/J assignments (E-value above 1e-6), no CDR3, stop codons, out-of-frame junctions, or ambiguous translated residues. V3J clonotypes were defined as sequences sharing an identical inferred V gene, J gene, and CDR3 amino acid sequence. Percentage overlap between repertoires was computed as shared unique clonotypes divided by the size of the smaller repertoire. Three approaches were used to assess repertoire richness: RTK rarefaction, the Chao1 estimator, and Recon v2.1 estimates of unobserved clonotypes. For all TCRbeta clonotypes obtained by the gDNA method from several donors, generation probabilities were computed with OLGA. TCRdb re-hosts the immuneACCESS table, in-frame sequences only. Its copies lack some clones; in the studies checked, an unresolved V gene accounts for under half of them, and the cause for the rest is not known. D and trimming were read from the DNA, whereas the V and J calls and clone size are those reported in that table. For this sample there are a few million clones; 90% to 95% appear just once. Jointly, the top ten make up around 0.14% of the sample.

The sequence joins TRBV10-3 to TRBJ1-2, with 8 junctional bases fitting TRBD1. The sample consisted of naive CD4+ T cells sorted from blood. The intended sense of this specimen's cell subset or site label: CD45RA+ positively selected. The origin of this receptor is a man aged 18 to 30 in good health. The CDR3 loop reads CAISELQGDGYTF. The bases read TGTGCCATCAGTGAGCTACAGGGGGACGGCTACACCTTC.